This TCR beta chain was identified during a study of T cell responses to AZD1222 COVID-19 vaccine. Study information: The analysis combined second doses at about 4 or about 12 weeks. Findings and limits, study-wide: No repertoire was sampled before or during the peak T cell response, only after it. Among the donors, most were white British and more were female, and clonal diversity was possibly underestimated.

Germline CDR1 and CDR2: MRHNA and SNTAGT. The CDR3 spans 16 residues. Trimming removed 4 bases at V and 4 bases at J, with 19 bases between. Only a few counts were recorded for this clone. Its matching antigen is unknown. TCRdb keeps only in-frame clones here, not all; method: immunoSEQ multiplex PCR. The sample records 130,000 or so clones, roughly nine tenths being singletons. The chain recombines TRBV6-4 with TRBJ1-2; TRBD1 might be the D (6 bases). Here the sequenced sample was peripheral blood, taken on day 0 of AZD1222 vaccination. The TCR comes from an adult in good health. The CDR3 region is CASSAAWGAPAYGYTF. In DNA, the CDR3 is TGTGCCAGCAGTGCCGCTTGGGGGGCCCCCGCCTATGGCTACACCTTC.